This TCR beta chain was observed in a study of blood T cells in healthy people across ages (dated by TCRdb to about 2015). Some background on the complete study: Template switching captured roughly one uniquely barcoded TCR beta cDNA molecule per two T cells in model experiments. To track age-related changes in TCR beta repertoire diversity, the study relied on deep sequencing normalized with unique cDNA molecular identifiers. The donors were split into four age groups: young (average 16 years), middle-aged (39), aged (roughly 68) and long-lived (about 74). To avoid experimental bias, donors of different ages were spread randomly across the sequencing lanes. The study analyzed two additional independent replicas of 1 million unique cDNA reads from the same blood draw for two donors, one aged 18 to 29 and one aged 80 or older.

Donors were roughly 40 systemically healthy Caucasian individuals from Russia aged 6 to 90 years. Around 9.8 milliliters of peripheral blood were collected from each donor into EDTA-treated Vacutainer tubes. Ficoll-Paque density-gradient centrifugation was used to isolate PBMCs, with at least 6.5 million per sample. Trizol reagent was used to extract total RNA from the PBMCs, yielding at least 6 micrograms per sample. Naive CD45RAhigh/CD27high T cell percentages were measured by flow cytometry on a PBMC aliquot from every donor. According to the germline V gene, CDR1 reads MDHEN and CDR2 reads SYDVKM. V is cut by 4 bases and J by 4 bases, and the space between the germline ends is 17 bases. From cysteine to phenylalanine, the CDR3 is 16 amino acids long. The CDR3 DNA has 48 bases and is translated from base 1. Notes on this clonotype: It has no known antigen specificity. No base-level quality is on record; no much larger clone is a single base apart.

Overall study results and their limits: Observed TCR beta diversity per million T cells fell roughly linearly with age, and a significant reduction was already apparent by age around 44. Compared with the aged group, more naive CD4+ T cells, fewer expanded clones and increased TCR diversity were shown by the long-lived group, suggesting age selection. Because donor CMV infection status was unknown, age-related changes in expanded clonotypes were potentially confounded. A strong correlation was found between observed TCR beta diversity and the percentage of naive T cells measured by flow cytometry. Conclusive comparison of naive and antigen-experienced compartments was prevented by the profiling of bulk unsorted PBMCs. Total diversity estimates from one million sequenced T cells were considered lower bounds and underestimates.

Library prep was done by 5' RACE. The sequencer was an Illumina HiSeq 2500. The second PCR ran for about 7 to 11 cycles and used a J-beta primer mix along with a sample-barcoded 5' primer. A template-switch 5' adaptor carrying 12 random nucleotides introduced a unique molecular identifier onto each TCR beta cDNA molecule. At least 2.5 million CDR3-containing paired-end reads were obtained from each sample. First-strand cDNA synthesis was performed from all RNA using the Mint cDNA synthesis kit, with priming by a TRBC-specific oligonucleotide. Following uracil-DNA glycosylase treatment, a first 18-cycle PCR with universal primers M1SS and BC2_uni_R was performed on all cDNA. As for the authors' bioinformatics: Each sample was normalized by randomly selecting 1 million high-quality reads, each carrying a distinct molecular identifier. Instead of being binned into consensus sequences, reads with shared molecular identifiers were discarded. MiTCR, with a Q25 quality threshold and the strictest error-elimination algorithm, was used for CDR3 identification, clonotype clustering and error correction. A nonparametric unseen species model with Euler transformation was used to estimate a lower bound on total TCR beta diversity. In-frame beta chains were kept once TCRdb had trimmed the public reads at Q25 with fastp and called clones with MiXCR. When rows share a CDR3 protein, they turn into one entry using the most common DNA and genes. TCRdb, rather than the study authors, made the V and J calls. This sample lists some 710,000 distinct CDR3 sequences; about a fifth were detected once. Together, the top ten hold 22% of the sample.

The V and J segments used are TRBV28 and TRBJ2-4; matching of 6 bases hints at TRBD1 as the D gene. What was sequenced was blood. The TCR comes from a man in his 70s in good health. DNA sequence: TGTGCCAGCAGTTCCCGACAGGCCGGAGCGAAAAACATTCAGTACTTC. The resulting protein is CASSSRQAGAKNIQYF.